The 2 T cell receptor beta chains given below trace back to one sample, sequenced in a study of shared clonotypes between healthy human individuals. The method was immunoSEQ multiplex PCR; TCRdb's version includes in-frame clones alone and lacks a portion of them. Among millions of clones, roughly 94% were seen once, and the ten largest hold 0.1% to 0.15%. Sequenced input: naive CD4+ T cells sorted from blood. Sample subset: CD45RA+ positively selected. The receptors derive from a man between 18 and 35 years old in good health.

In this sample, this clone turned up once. CDR3 in DNA: TGTGCCAGCAGCACCCAAGCGGGACATTCCTACGAGCAGTACTTC. This sequence encodes CASSTQAGHSYEQYF. J is TRBJ2-7 and V is TRBV9; D perhaps matches TRBD2 (7 bases). The ends were cut back, 4 bases at V and 1 base at J, with 15 bases in the middle. The CDR3 has 15 residues. Germline CDR1 is SGDLS and CDR2 is YYNGEE.

The CDR3 nucleotides read TGTGCCAGCAGTTTCCTCAGTGGAAGTAATCAGCCCCAGCATTTT. It yields the protein CASSFLSGSNQPQHF. This sequence joins TRBV27 and TRBJ1-5; D is unclear. CDR1 and CDR2 from the germline V gene are MNHEY and SMNVEV (reference sequence). Trimming took off 3 bases at V and 4 bases at J, with 13 bases between the two ends. CDR3 length equals 15 residues.